This entry lists 30 T cell receptor beta chains sequenced from one sample in a study of beta chain features in type 1 diabetes. Whole-study findings and limits: In all four CD4+ subsets, TCRB CDR3 length was significantly, moderately reduced in type 1 diabetes.

Expressed TCRB transcripts were sequenced because the isolated RNA had all been reverse transcribed beforehand. Measured with immunoSEQ multiplex PCR; TCRdb has only the in-frame clones, and not every one. This sample yields 95,000 to 150,000 clones, of which around 15% are seen a single time; 2.3% belongs to the top ten. The antigens these receptors bind are not known. The sequencing sample was made of central memory CD4+ T cells from blood. Receptor source: a man aged 30 to 39 with type 1 diabetes.

This clone was seen only a few times. A read error is the likely source, as a far larger clone sits one nucleotide away. The chain is built from TRBV14 and TRBJ2-1; unclear D gene. V lost 8 bases and J lost 5, with 16 bases in between. CDR3 length: 14 amino acids. Germline CDR1 reads SGHDN; CDR2 reads FVKESK. DNA for the CDR3: TGTGCCAGCCGATCTAGGGCTGGTGACAATGAGCAGTTCTTC. This encodes CASRSRAGDNEQFF.

This clone occurred a few times. This chain links TRBV9 with TRBJ1-2; TRBD1 agrees at 8 bases. J gave up 4 bases and V 2 bases, and 13 bases lay outside the gene matches. The CDR3 consists of 17 residues. In germline, CDR1 is SGDLS, CDR2 YYNGEE. This CDR3 reads CASSVLPTTDRAYGYTF. The CDR3 bases are TGTGCCAGCAGCGTCCTCCCAACTACGGACAGGGCCTATGGCTACACCTTC.

As to this clone: Other DNA sequences of this sample code for an identical CDR3. The chain uses TRBV7-2 and TRBJ2-5, with D possibly matching TRBD1 (6 bases). Germline lookup yields CDR1 SGHTA and CDR2 FQGNSA. Trimming shortened V by 3 bases and J by 5 bases, and 10 bases separated the two germline ends. This CDR3 spans 13 amino acids. As DNA, the CDR3 is TGTGCCAGCAGCTTTGGGGGCGGCGAGACCCAGTACTTC. Translation: CASSFGGGETQYF.

This clone was seen a few times. V gene TRBV7-9 combines with J gene TRBJ2-7; tentative D call: TRBD2 (5 bases). The CDR3 has 13 amino acids. Per germline, CDR1 SEHNR and CDR2 FQNEAQ (reference sequence). Trimming stripped 2 bases from V and 6 bases from J, with 11 bases between. Here the CDR3 DNA reads TGTGCCAGCAGCTTACAGGTCCGGGGCGAGCAGTACTTC. This gives the protein CASSLQVRGEQYF. The whole variable domain, remainder taken from reference TRBV7-9 and TRBJ2-7, is DTGVSQNPRHKITKRGQNVTFRCDPISEHNRLYWYRQTLGQGPEFLTYFQNEAQLEKSRLLSDRFSAERPKGSFSTLEIQRTEQGDSAMYLCASSLQVRGEQYFGPGTRLTVT.

This clone was seen a few times. The genes are TRBV6-5 and TRBJ1-2, with D unclear. Germline values: CDR1 MNHEY, CDR2 SVGAGI. Trimming removed 4 bases at V and 2 bases at J, with 17 bases between. The CDR3 totals 16 residues. The CDR3 DNA follows: TGTGCCAGCAGTTCAATCCCGGGATTAGGAAACTATGGCTACACCTTC. Translated: CASSSIPGLGNYGYTF.

This clone was observed many times. The same CDR3 also results from other DNA sequences found in this sample. The rearrangement links TRBV7-2 to TRBJ2-3; no definite D call. The germline V and J ends were trimmed by 2 bases and 6 bases, with 6 bases remaining between them. The CDR3 length is 12 residues. Germline assignment: CDR1 SGHTA and CDR2 FQGNSA. As DNA, the CDR3 is TGTGCCAGCAGCTTATTCACGGATACGCAGTATTTT. Its protein product is CASSLFTDTQYF.

This clone was observed a single time. This rearrangement joins TRBV5-1 to TRBJ2-7; D is ambiguous. Trimming cost V 0 bases and J 2 bases, with 9 bases left between them. Germline V CDR1 and CDR2: SGHRS, YFSETQ. This CDR3 has 14 amino acids. The CDR3 DNA follows: TGCGCCAGCAGCTTGGCCGAAACTACCTACGAGCAGTACTTC. Its translation is CASSLAETTYEQYF. Filled out from reference TRBV5-1 and TRBJ2-7, the complete variable domain reads KAGVTQTPRYLIKTRGQQVTLSCSPISGHRSVSWYQQTPGQGLQFLFEYFSETQRNKGNFPGRFSGRQFSNSRSEMNVSTLELGDSALYLCASSLAETTYEQYFGPGTRLTVT.

The chain carries TRBV5-4 and TRBJ1-6, with 9 bases matching TRBD1. From germline, CDR1 is SGHNT and CDR2 YYREEE (reference sequence). The CDR3 length is 13 residues. J was trimmed by 11 bases and V by 6 bases; bases with no gene match: 6. In DNA, the CDR3 is TGTGCCAGCAACTCCGACAGGGGGGCACCCCTCCACTTT. Protein product: CASNSDRGAPLHF.

This clone was seen a handful of times. This rearrangement joins TRBV4-2 to TRBJ2-5; D is undetermined. CDR1 and CDR2 (germline): LGHNA, YNFKEQ. The ends were cut back, 2 bases at V and 4 bases at J, with 5 bases in the middle. The CDR3 has 12 amino acids. Written as DNA, the CDR3 is TGTGCCAGCAGCCAAAGAGGAGAGACCCAGTACTTC. Translating gives CASSQRGETQYF.

CDR3 in amino acids: CASSPVRGGSYEQYF. For the CDR3, the DNA is TGTGCCAGCAGCCCCGTCCGGGGGGGCTCCTACGAGCAGTACTTC. The genes are TRBV11-2 and TRBJ2-7, with TRBD2 identical over 8 bases. V shed 5 bases, J shed 0 bases, and the junction held 6 bases outside the gene matches. Germline assignment: CDR1 SGHAT and CDR2 FQNNGV. The CDR3 is made up of 15 amino acids. The full variable domain, in which reference TRBV11-2 and TRBJ2-7 provide the parts outside the CDR3, is EAGVAQSPRYKIIEKRQSVAFWCNPISGHATLYWYQQILGQGPKLLIQFQNNGVVDDSQLPKDRFSAERLKGVDSTLKIQPAKLEDSAVYLCASSPVRGGSYEQYFGPGTRLTVT.

This clone was observed many times. V gene TRBV19 combines with J gene TRBJ1-2; possibly TRBD1 for D (5 bases). The CDR3 has 11 amino acids. The V gene lost 7 bases and the J gene lost 6 bases, with 9 bases spanning the gap. Germline lookup yields CDR1 LNHDA and CDR2 SQIVND (reference sequence). CDR3 residues: CASIGGDGYTF. CDR3 DNA: TGTGCCAGTATTGGGGGAGATGGCTACACCTTC.

Only a few counts were recorded for this clone. The chain recombines TRBV11-2 with TRBJ1-6; D is undetermined. The V gene's germline CDR1 is SGHAT and CDR2 FQNNGV. The CDR3 totals 14 residues. V was trimmed by 5 bases and J by 4 bases, leaving 9 bases between them. The CDR3 nucleotides are TGTGCCAGCAGCCTTGACCGTTATAATTCACCCCTCCACTTT. Protein: CASSLDRYNSPLHF.

This clone turned up a few times. This chain connects TRBV29-1 to TRBJ1-4; D gene ambiguous. CDR1 is SQVTM and CDR2 is ANQGSEA in the germline V gene. With 7 bases removed from V and 5 bases from J, the gap between germline ends came to 8 bases. This CDR3 is 11 amino acids long. CDR3 sequence (DNA): TGCAGCGGTGAGGAAAATGAAAAACTGTTTTTT. It encodes CSGEENEKLFF. The variable domain in full, completed from reference TRBV29-1 and TRBJ1-4, reads SAVISQKPSRDICQRGTSLTIQCQVDSQVTMMFWYRQQPGQSLTLIATANQGSEATYESGFVIDKFPISRPNLTFSTLTVSNMSPEDSSIYLCSGEENEKLFFGSGTQLSVL.

The chain carries TRBV20-1 and TRBJ2-5, with unresolved D. The germline V and J ends were trimmed by 7 bases and 5 bases, with 11 bases remaining between them. There are 11 residues in the CDR3. Germline CDR1 and CDR2: DFQATT and SNEGSKA (reference sequence). The CDR3 region is CSGDVGETQYF. The DNA for the CDR3 is TGCAGTGGGGATGTAGGGGAGACCCAGTACTTC.

This clone was seen a handful of times. The rearrangement links TRBV10-3 to TRBJ2-3, with 10 bases that match TRBD1. V trimming: 10 bases; J trimming: 2 bases; junction bases outside the gene matches: 6. Germline assignment: CDR1 ENHRY and CDR2 SYGVKD. This CDR3 spans 14 amino acids. Written as DNA, the CDR3 is TGTGCCACTCGGACAGGGGGAACCACAGATACGCAGTATTTT. Amino acids: CATRTGGTTDTQYF.

J is TRBJ2-3 and V is TRBV21-1; the DNA was not used to check the table's D call, TRBD2. TRBV21-1 is labeled a pseudogene. The CDR3 consists of 16 residues. The CDR3 bases are TGTGCCAGCAGCAACACTCGGACTAGCGGCACAGATACGCAGTATTTT. It specifies CASSNTRTSGTDTQYF.

This clone has only a few counts. The rearrangement links TRBV7-2 to TRBJ2-3; D may match TRBD1 or TRBD2 (5 bases each). With 8 bases removed from V and 0 bases from J, the gap between germline ends came to 24 bases. The CDR3 contains 18 residues. Per the germline V gene, CDR1 is SGHTA and CDR2 is FQGNSA. The CDR3, as DNA: TGTGCCAGCGGCCCGGGCGCAACGGGACGCCTTAGCACAGATACGCAGTATTTT. Translation gives CASGPGATGRLSTDTQYF. Based on the CDR3 plus reference TRBV7-2 and TRBJ2-3, the full variable domain is GAGVSQSPSNKVTEKGKDVELRCDPISGHTALYWYRQSLGQGLEFLIYFQGNSAPDKSGLPSDRFSAERTGGSVSTLTIQRTQQEDSAVYLCASGPGATGRLSTDTQYFGPGTRLTVL.

This chain connects TRBV14 to TRBJ2-5; D uncertain. CDR3 size: 13 residues. Germline V lookup: CDR1 SGHDN, CDR2 FVKESK. Trimming left V 1 base short and J 4 bases short, with 7 bases between. The CDR3 DNA sequence: TGTGCCAGCAGCCAAGTGGAAGGAGAGACCCAGTACTTC. Its translation: CASSQVEGETQYF. Using reference TRBV14 and TRBJ2-5 for the parts outside the CDR3, the full variable domain is EAGVTQFPSHSVIEKGQTVTLRCDPISGHDNLYWYRRVMGKEIKFLLHFVKESKQDESGMPNNRFLAERTGGTYSTLKVQPAELEDSGVYFCASSQVEGETQYFGPGTRLLVL.

About this clone: A much more abundant neighbour one base away suggests this may be a read error. J is TRBJ2-6 and V is TRBV11-2; D not resolved. Germline loops: CDR1 SGHAT, CDR2 FQNNGV. Trimming cost V 1 base and J 0 bases, with 4 bases left between them. The CDR3 covers 15 residues. The CDR3 here is CASSLGLSGANVLTF. CDR3 nucleotides: TGTGCCAGCAGCTTAGGGCTCTCTGGGGCCAACGTCCTGACTTTC.

The rearrangement uses TRBV2 and TRBJ1-1; D uncertain. This CDR3 is built from 14 residues. V lost 6 bases to trimming and J lost 1 base, with 12 bases between them. Germline CDR1 SNHLY, CDR2 FYNNEI. This chain's CDR3 is CASSPRWTNTEAFF. DNA of the CDR3: TGTGCCAGCAGCCCCAGATGGACGAACACTGAAGCTTTCTTT.

This clone was counted between two and nine times. This sequence is one base from a far larger clone and is likely a read error. V and J are TRBV25-1 and TRBJ2-7; D possibly corresponds to TRBD1 (6 bases). CDR1 is MGHDK, CDR2 SYGVNS, per germline. With 6 bases removed from V and 2 bases from J, the gap between germline ends came to 11 bases. This CDR3 region has 13 residues. CDR3 bases: TGTGCCAGCAGGGAGTCAGGGGCCTACGAGCAGTACTTC. Its protein product is CASRESGAYEQYF.

This clone has more than one count but fewer than ten. This chain connects TRBV9 to TRBJ2-7; TRBD1 aligns across 10 bases. Per the germline V gene, CDR1 is SGDLS and CDR2 is YYNGEE. This CDR3 is built from 15 residues. Unmatched junction bases numbered 9, after V lost 4 bases and J lost 5 bases. CDR3 in amino acids: CASSLGQGGSDEQYF. The CDR3 DNA reads TGTGCCAGCAGCCTCGGACAGGGGGGGAGCGACGAGCAGTACTTC.

The chain employs TRBV30 and TRBJ2-3, with D hard to call. The germline CDR1 and CDR2 sequences are GTSNPN and SVGIG (reference sequence). CDR3 length equals 13 residues. Trimming left V 7 bases short and J 0 bases short, with 11 bases between. The CDR3 DNA follows: TGTGCCTTCCTAGGCCTTAGCACAGATACGCAGTATTTT. This gives the protein CAFLGLSTDTQYF.

This clone was recorded a few times. J is TRBJ2-2 and V is TRBV2; D possibly matches TRBD1 or TRBD2 (5 bases each). The CDR3 runs to 15 residues. Germline CDR1 SNHLY, CDR2 FYNNEI. The V gene lost 6 bases and the J gene lost 15 bases, with 26 bases spanning the gap. The CDR3 DNA follows: TGTGCCAGCAGATTCGAGGGGTTACGGTCGTCGGCGGTGTTTTTT. Protein: CASRFEGLRSSAVFF.

V usage is TRBV7-3 and J usage is TRBJ2-3; D ambiguous. Germline V gene lookup returns CDR1 SGHTA and CDR2 FQGTGA. Trimming cost V 5 bases and J 10 bases, with 19 bases left between them. This CDR3 comprises 14 residues. CDR3 residues: CASSPNPSRVAQYF. The CDR3 nucleotides are TGTGCCAGCAGCCCAAATCCTAGTAGAGTTGCGCAGTATTTT.

The rearrangement uses TRBV6-5 and TRBJ2-2; TRBD1 matches 9 bases. Per germline, CDR1 MNHEY and CDR2 SVGAGI. Trimming at V came to 0 bases and at J to 5 bases, leaving 4 bases not matched to a gene. The CDR3 has 16 residues. The CDR3 DNA is TGTGCCAGCAGTTACTCGAAACAGGGGGCAACCGGGGAGCTGTTTTTT. Translated, it gives CASSYSKQGATGELFF.

A few counts support this clone. The sample contains more than one DNA sequence encoding this CDR3. The rearrangement links TRBV7-2 to TRBJ2-5; 8 bases match TRBD1. Germline V CDR1 and CDR2: SGHTA, FQGNSA. The CDR3 sequence is 13 residues long. V was pared by 5 bases and J by 4 bases, with 3 bases of the junction left unmatched. The CDR3 loop reads CASSRDRGETQYF. As DNA, the CDR3 is TGTGCCAGCAGCCGCGACAGGGGAGAGACCCAGTACTTC.

This clone was picked up many times. V gene TRBV29-1 combines with J gene TRBJ2-2, with TRBD2 matching over 12 bases. Germline V CDR1 and CDR2: SQVTM, ANQGSEA. V lost 6 bases to trimming and J lost 5 bases; unmatched junction nucleotides: 4. The CDR3 is 14 amino acids. CDR3 protein: CSVRTSGTTGELFF. Here the CDR3 DNA reads TGCAGCGTCAGGACTAGCGGGACTACCGGGGAGCTGTTTTTT.

V is TRBV28 and J is TRBJ2-7, with D perhaps TRBD2 (5 bases). The V and J ends lost 6 bases and 3 bases respectively, with 15 bases between them. CDR1 is MDHEN and CDR2 is SYDVKM in the germline V gene. This CDR3 spans 14 amino acids. The CDR3 region has the DNA TGTGCCAGCAGCCCCCCCGGACGGGGCTACGAGCAGTACTTC. This gives the protein CASSPPGRGYEQYF.

This chain uses TRBV27 with TRBJ2-1; 9 bases are a match to TRBD2. This CDR3 is 14 amino acids long. Germline V lookup: CDR1 MNHEY, CDR2 SMNVEV (reference sequence). After removal of 7 bases from V and 0 bases from J, the junction contained 1 base not matched to a gene. CDR3 DNA: TGTGCCAGCATAGCGGGGGACTCCTACAATGAGCAGTTCTTC. Translation gives CASIAGDSYNEQFF.